This T cell receptor beta chain was recovered during a study of blood T cell repertoires in COVID-19. TCRdb's copy holds only in-frame clones and misses some; the assay was immunoSEQ multiplex PCR. The sample holds about 170,000 clones, 75% to 90% seen once. V shed 1 base, J shed 4 bases, and the junction held 2 bases outside the gene matches. CDR1 and CDR2 from the germline V gene are LGHNA and YSLEER. CDR3 length: 16 amino acids. V gene TRBV4-3 combines with J gene TRBJ2-2; 11 positions match TRBD2. The sequenced material came from PBMCs or T cells enriched from blood (not recorded which). The TCR originated in a young woman who had recovered from COVID-19. CDR3 residues: CASSQGLAGSTGELFF. CDR3 nucleotide sequence: TGCGCCAGCAGCCAAGGACTAGCGGGATCCACCGGGGAGCTGTTTTTT.